What follows are 29 T cell receptor beta chains derived from one specimen sequenced in a study of T cell responses to AZD1222 COVID-19 vaccine. Generated by immunoSEQ multiplex PCR, the TCRdb table keeps only in-frame clones and is missing some. The repertoire holds about 130,000 clones, 90% seen once, with about 4.4% in the top ten. This specimen was peripheral blood, taken on day 0 of MenACWY control vaccination. All receptors come from an adult in good health.

This chain connects TRBV11-2 to TRBJ2-7; 7 nucleotides align to TRBD2. CDR3 size: 15 residues. CDR1 is SGHAT, CDR2 FQNNGV, per germline. Trimming took 6 bases from V and 6 from J; bases not matched to a gene: 14. The CDR3 DNA is TGTGCCAGCAGTCTGAACCCGGGACTATCACTCGAGCAGTACTTC. Its protein is CASSLNPGLSLEQYF.

On this clone itself: One end of the junction fails to match germline, which may point to a read error. The chain carries TRBV29-1 and TRBJ1-2; a possible D gene is TRBD1 (5 bases). CDR1 is SQVTM, CDR2 ANQGSEA, per germline. CDR3 length: 14 amino acids. CDR3: CSVTGTVSKYGYTF. The CDR3 DNA follows: TGCAGCGTTACCGGGACCGTATCTAAATATGGCTACACCTTC.

The CDR3 sequence: CAISGQGDQETQYF. The CDR3 nucleotides are TGTGCCATCAGTGGACAGGGGGACCAAGAGACCCAGTACTTC. The V gene is TRBV10-3, the J gene TRBJ2-5, with 9 bases that match TRBD1. Germline trimming cut 4 bases from V and 0 bases from J; bases unmatched to any gene: 0. This CDR3 region has 14 residues. Germline V gene data show CDR1 as ENHRY and CDR2 as SYGVKD.

This chain links TRBV14 with TRBJ2-6; 11 bases agree with TRBD1. The CDR3 is made up of 17 amino acids. The V gene end was trimmed by 7 bases and the J gene end by 0 bases; junction bases not matched to a gene: 5. Per the germline V gene, CDR1 is SGHDN and CDR2 is FVKESK. CDR3 in amino acids: CASTRDRGFSGANVLTF. The CDR3, as DNA: TGTGCCAGCACCCGGGACAGGGGGTTCTCTGGGGCCAACGTCCTGACTTTC.

The chain carries TRBV2 and TRBJ1-5; D call uncertain. The CDR3 loop spans 13 amino acids. Between the trimmed V and J ends, which lost 5 bases and 9 bases, there was a span of 14 bases. The germline V gene has CDR1 SNHLY and CDR2 FYNNEI. In DNA, the CDR3 is TGTGCCAGCAGTCAGAAAGGGTACTCGCCCCAGCATTTT. Translating it yields CASSQKGYSPQHF.

The chain has TRBV6-6 and TRBJ1-4, with D uncertain. The CDR3 runs to 15 residues. The germline V and J ends were trimmed by 2 bases and 5 bases, with 12 bases remaining between them. The germline V gene has CDR1 MNHNY and CDR2 SVGAGI (reference sequence). CDR3 bases: TGTGCCAGCAGTTACCGGCAGGCCCTAAATGAAAAACTGTTTTTT. Translating it yields CASSYRQALNEKLFF.

The J gene is TRBJ2-3, the V gene TRBV28; D unclear. Germline lookup yields CDR1 MDHEN and CDR2 SYDVKM. The CDR3 is 12 amino acids. V lost 6 bases, J lost 2 bases, and 6 bases lay in between. CDR3 sequence (DNA): TGTGCCAGCAGGGGTTACACAGATACGCAGTATTTT. Encoded protein: CASRGYTDTQYF.

V usage is TRBV19 and J usage is TRBJ1-4; 11 bases agree with TRBD1. V shed 1 base and J 7 bases; nucleotides not matched to a gene: 5. CDR3 size: 16 residues. Germline CDR1 reads LNHDA; CDR2 reads SQIVND (reference sequence). The CDR3 nucleotides are TGTGCCAGTAGTATAGGTCGGACAGGGGGCAGTGAAAAACTGTTTTTT. This encodes CASSIGRTGGSEKLFF.

This clone was found once. The chain carries TRBV19 and TRBJ2-7, with 12 nucleotides matching TRBD2. The germline V gene has CDR1 LNHDA and CDR2 SQIVND (reference sequence). After removal of 4 bases from V and 2 bases from J, the junction contained 0 bases not matched to a gene. This CDR3 is 14 amino acids long. CDR3 DNA sequence: TGTGCCAGTAGTAGACTAGCGGGAGCCTACGAGCAGTACTTC. It is translated as CASSRLAGAYEQYF.

This rearrangement joins TRBV6-1 to TRBJ2-1, with unresolved D. This CDR3 has 15 residues. Trimming removed 3 bases from V and 5 bases from J, with 14 bases in between. From germline, CDR1 is MNHNS and CDR2 SASEGT. CDR3 region: CASSDPAEGHNEQFF. DNA of the CDR3: TGTGCCAGCAGTGACCCGGCGGAAGGGCACAATGAGCAGTTCTTC.

The chain employs TRBV28 and TRBJ1-4; TRBD1 might be the D (6 bases). The V gene's germline CDR1 is MDHEN and CDR2 SYDVKM. V dropped 8 bases and J dropped 7 bases, with 14 bases sitting between them. The CDR3 loop spans 13 amino acids. The chain's CDR3 is CASGQGQPEKLFF. The CDR3 region has the DNA TGTGCCAGCGGCCAGGGACAACCTGAAAAACTGTTTTTT.

The chain couples TRBV3-1 (or the pseudogene TRBV3-2) to TRBJ2-1; TRBD1 matches 9 bases. Germline assignment: CDR1 LGHDT and CDR2 YNNKEL (reference sequence). V shed 4 bases, J shed 4 bases, and the junction held 2 bases outside the gene matches. This CDR3 has 14 residues. CDR3 residues: CASSLDRGYNEQFF. As DNA, the CDR3 is TGTGCCAGCAGCCTAGACAGGGGGTACAATGAGCAGTTCTTC.

The rearrangement links TRBV7-3 to TRBJ1-1; unclear D gene. The germline gives CDR1 SGHTA, CDR2 FQGTGA. The CDR3 runs 13 residues. V gave up 1 base and J gave up 4 bases, with 7 bases separating them. The CDR3 is CASSLKVTTEAFF. As DNA, the CDR3 is TGTGCCAGCAGCTTAAAGGTTACCACTGAAGCTTTCTTT.

This sequence joins TRBV7-9 and TRBJ2-7, with 10 bases lining up with TRBD2. V shed 4 bases and J 3 bases; nucleotides not matched to a gene: 3. This CDR3 comprises 14 residues. CDR1 and CDR2 from the germline V gene are SEHNR and FQNEAQ (reference sequence). The CDR3, as DNA: TGTGCCAGCAGCTCGGGACTAGCGCTCTACGAGCAGTACTTC. Its translation: CASSSGLALYEQYF.

This clone appeared a single time. The genes are TRBV28 and TRBJ1-6; no definite D call. Germline lookup yields CDR1 MDHEN and CDR2 SYDVKM. Deletions cut 5 bases from V and 0 bases from J, with 14 bases between. CDR3 length: 17 amino acids. The CDR3 here is CASSPFHMSSYNSPLHF. CDR3 nucleotides: TGTGCCAGCAGTCCATTTCACATGAGCTCCTATAATTCACCCCTCCACTTT.

The chain carries TRBV14 and TRBJ1-4, with a weak D call TRBD1 (5 bases). Trimming removed 5 bases from V and 0 bases from J, with 13 bases in between. Germline loops: CDR1 SGHDN, CDR2 FVKESK. The CDR3 loop spans 16 amino acids. In DNA, the CDR3 is TGTGCCAGCAGCAAGACAGAGCTTGCAACTAATGAAAAACTGTTTTTT. Amino acid sequence: CASSKTELATNEKLFF. Using reference TRBV14 and TRBJ1-4 for the parts outside the CDR3, the full variable domain is EAGVTQFPSHSVIEKGQTVTLRCDPISGHDNLYWYRRVMGKEIKFLLHFVKESKQDESGMPNNRFLAERTGGTYSTLKVQPAELEDSGVYFCASSKTELATNEKLFFGSGTQLSVL.

The chain's CDR3 is CASKGTKARNTEAFF. For the CDR3, the DNA is TGTGCCAGTAAGGGGACGAAGGCTAGGAACACTGAAGCTTTCTTT. The gene calls are TRBV19 and TRBJ1-1; possibly TRBD1 for D (5 bases). Deletions cut 7 bases from V and 1 base from J, with 16 bases between. Germline V CDR1 and CDR2: LNHDA, SQIVND (reference sequence). The CDR3 covers 15 residues.

The chain has TRBV28 and TRBJ1-1, with D tentatively TRBD1 (5 bases). There are 14 residues in the CDR3. V was cut by 6 bases and J by 4 bases, with 15 bases left in between. Germline V gene sequence: CDR1 MDHEN, CDR2 SYDVKM. CDR3 bases: TGTGCCAGCAGATACCGCCGTGGGGCCACTGAAGCTTTCTTT. The encoded protein is CASRYRRGATEAFF. Variable domain in full (rest from reference TRBV28 and TRBJ1-1): DVKVTQSSRYLVKRTGEKVFLECVQDMDHENMFWYRQDPGLGLRLIYFSYDVKMKEKGDIPEGYSVSREKKERFSLILESASTNQTSMYLCASRYRRGATEAFFGQGTRLTVV.

This chain connects TRBV27 to TRBJ2-3, with D perhaps TRBD1 (5 bases). CDR1 is MNHEY and CDR2 is SMNVEV in the germline V gene (reference sequence). This CDR3 is 15 amino acids long. The V gene lost 6 bases and the J gene lost 4 bases, with 17 bases spanning the gap. The CDR3 DNA sequence: TGTGCCAGCAGCCCTGGGCAGGGCGTGCCAGATACGCAGTATTTT. It encodes CASSPGQGVPDTQYF.

V gene TRBV29-1 combines with J gene TRBJ2-2; 8 positions agree with TRBD1. This CDR3 comprises 15 residues. V was pared by 2 bases and J by 4 bases, with 6 bases of the junction left unmatched. CDR1 is SQVTM and CDR2 is ANQGSEA in the germline V gene. The CDR3 region has the DNA TGCAGCGTTGAAACCCGGGACAGGACCACCGGGGAGCTGTTTTTT. Translating gives CSVETRDRTTGELFF.

This CDR3 reads CASSARDTQYF. DNA of the CDR3: TGTGCCAGCTCAGCTCGGGATACGCAGTATTTT. V and J are TRBV18 and TRBJ2-3; D not resolved. V gave up 5 bases and J gave up 6 bases, with 6 bases separating them. Germline V lookup: CDR1 KGHSH, CDR2 LQKENI. CDR3 size: 11 residues.

The CDR3 region is CASSWDGRVRTGELFF. DNA of the CDR3: TGTGCCAGCAGCTGGGATGGGAGGGTGAGGACCGGGGAGCTGTTTTTT. This chain uses TRBV7-2 with TRBJ2-2; 7 bases fit TRBD2. In germline, CDR1 is SGHTA, CDR2 FQGNSA. This CDR3 has 16 residues. V trimming: 4 bases; J trimming: 5 bases; junction bases outside the gene matches: 10.

This clone was found once. The CDR3 DNA sequence: TGCGCCAGCAGCCAAGAGACTCGCTATGGCTACACCTTC. Encoded protein: CASSQETRYGYTF. V usage is TRBV4-1 and J usage is TRBJ1-2; no definite D call. This CDR3 region has 13 residues. Germline assignment: CDR1 MGHRA and CDR2 YSYEKL. V dropped 0 bases and J dropped 4 bases, with 6 bases sitting between them.

This sequence joins TRBV5-1 and TRBJ1-3; D remains ambiguous. Germline-derived CDR1 and CDR2 are SGHRS and YFSETQ. With 4 bases removed from V and 0 bases from J, the gap between germline ends came to 14 bases. This CDR3 comprises 16 residues. This CDR3 reads CASSIAGPLSGNTIYF. The CDR3 DNA is TGCGCCAGCAGCATTGCTGGGCCCCTCTCTGGAAACACCATATATTTT.

The rearrangement links TRBV18 to TRBJ1-1; possibly TRBD1 for D (6 bases). V was shortened by 6 bases and J by 2 bases, with 19 bases between the two germline ends. CDR1 is KGHSH and CDR2 is LQKENI in the germline V gene. The CDR3 sequence is 16 residues long. The CDR3 bases are TGTGCCAGCTCGTTGCAGGGGACCCTTGGTAACACTGAAGCTTTCTTT. Translating gives CASSLQGTLGNTEAFF.

The chain joins TRBV29-1 to TRBJ2-2; possibly TRBD2 for D (5 bases). CDR1 and CDR2 from the germline V gene are SQVTM and ANQGSEA. This CDR3 region has 12 residues. Trimming took 3 bases from V and 6 from J, leaving 8 bases between them. The CDR3: CSVERGPGELFF. The CDR3 nucleotides read TGCAGCGTTGAGAGAGGGCCCGGGGAGCTGTTTTTT.

Concerning this clone: Other DNA sequences within the sample encode an identical CDR3. The rearrangement joins TRBV29-1 to TRBJ2-7; tentative D call: TRBD1 (6 bases). Germline V gene sequence: CDR1 SQVTM, CDR2 ANQGSEA. Trimming removed 5 bases from V and 4 bases from J, with 12 bases in between. The CDR3 length is 12 residues. CDR3 protein: CSVRDTTYEQYF. Here the CDR3 DNA reads TGCAGCGTTAGGGACACCACTTACGAGCAGTACTTC.

The chain couples TRBV2 to TRBJ2-5, with TRBD2 matching 7 bases. Unmatched junction bases numbered 5, after V lost 8 bases and J lost 5 bases. This CDR3 contains 12 residues. Germline CDR1 reads SNHLY; CDR2 reads FYNNEI. The CDR3 region has the DNA TGTGCCAGCGCGGGGGTCTCGGAGACCCAGTACTTC. Translating gives CASAGVSETQYF.

The genes are TRBV7-8 and TRBJ2-1, with 7 bases lining up with TRBD1. The germline gives CDR1 SGHVS, CDR2 FQNEAQ. The CDR3 length is 16 residues. The ends lost 1 base at V and 3 bases at J; junction bases unmatched: 6. DNA for the CDR3: TGTGCCAGCAGCTTAGTTCCCAGGGGGATCTACAATGAGCAGTTCTTC. The encoded protein is CASSLVPRGIYNEQFF.